The present T cell receptor beta chain was sequenced within a study of breast tumors, draining lymph nodes, adjacent tissues. Study findings and constraints: Data fit most tumor T cells coming from lymph node, expanding in tumor. Tumor repertoires ranked between lymph nodes and nontumor tissue in diversity, with V and J gene preferences. Luminal-like breast cancer showed significantly higher tumor–nontumor repertoire similarity than basal-like.

TCRdb reprocessed the multiplex PCR reads via MiXCR and lists one record per CDR3 protein. Of about 180,000 distinct CDR3 sequences in the sample, roughly 35% were seen once. CDR1 and CDR2 (germline): DFQATT, SNEGSKA (reference sequence). This CDR3 region has 16 residues. Regarding this clonotype: Its antigen is currently unknown. At one of its ends the junction is not consistent with the germline gene, which may arise from a read error.

Samples came from axillary lymph nodes draining the breast cancer. The sample taken for sequencing was axillary lymph node tissue. The source of this sequence is a female donor with breast cancer. Some clones in this sample may be carry-over from other donors' samples. The chain links TRBV20-1 to TRBJ2-3; the match to TRBD2 covers 14 bases. The CDR3 loop reads CSAREGTSGSADTQYF. The CDR3, as DNA: TGCAGTGCTAGAGAAGGGACTAGCGGGAGTGCAGATACGCAGTATTTC.